This T cell receptor beta chain was profiled in a study of human T cells and chemical hapten exposure. Overall study results and limits: Controls formed significantly fewer large CDR3 similarity clusters than expanded TCRs did.

On this clonotype itself: Antigen unknown.

V shed 4 bases and J shed 1 base, with 14 bases lying between them. This CDR3 is built from 15 residues. CDR1 is SGHAT and CDR2 is FQNNGV in the germline V gene. The time point is: pre-sensitization, week 0. As to treatment: therapeutic diphenylcyclopropenone sensitization with weekly scalp DPC. Unfractionated whole blood was the source from which total RNA was extracted. From the RACE reads, TCRdb called clonotypes with MiXCR, one entry per CDR3 protein. The sample holds roughly 380,000 distinct CDR3 sequences; 5.1% are singletons and the top ten take about 2.5%. This TCR was sampled from a woman aged 50 to 60 with alopecia areata. Some clones in this sample may be carry-over from other donors' samples. The chain couples TRBV11-2 to TRBJ2-7; possible D gene TRBD1, 6 bases. The starting material was whole blood, obtained in connection with sensitization to the hapten diphenylcyclopropenone (DPC). In DNA form, the CDR3 reads TGTGCCAGCAGCTCTTTTGGTAGGGGGTCCTACGAGCAGTACTTC. It translates to CASSSFGRGSYEQYF.